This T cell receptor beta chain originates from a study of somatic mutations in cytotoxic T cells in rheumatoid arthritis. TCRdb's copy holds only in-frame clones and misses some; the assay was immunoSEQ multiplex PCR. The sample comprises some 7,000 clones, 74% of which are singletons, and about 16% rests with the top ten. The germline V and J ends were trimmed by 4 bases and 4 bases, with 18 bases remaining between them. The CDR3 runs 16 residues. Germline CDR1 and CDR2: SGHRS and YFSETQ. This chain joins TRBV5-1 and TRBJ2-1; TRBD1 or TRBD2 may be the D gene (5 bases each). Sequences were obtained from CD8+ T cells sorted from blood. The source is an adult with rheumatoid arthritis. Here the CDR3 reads CASSPVGDRLYNEQFF. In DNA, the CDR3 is TGCGCCAGCAGCCCAGTGGGGGATAGGCTTTACAATGAGCAGTTCTTC.